These 10 T cell receptor beta chains were all obtained from the same sample, sequenced in a study of blood T cell repertoires in COVID-19. This table comes from immunoSEQ multiplex PCR, and its TCRdb copy is limited to in-frame clones, with some not included. The profile shows about 54,000 clones, approximately 81% of them singletons. Sequencing input: peripheral blood. The receptor source for this set is a man aged 40-49 years with active COVID-19.

The rearrangement joins TRBV7-9 to TRBJ2-3; D unclear. The V gene's germline CDR1 is SEHNR and CDR2 FQNEAQ (reference sequence). The V and J ends lost 2 bases and 2 bases respectively, with 8 bases between them. This CDR3 is 14 amino acids long. CDR3 coding DNA: TGTGCCAGCAGCTTATACGGGTACACAGATACGCAGTATTTT. As protein: CASSLYGYTDTQYF.

The genes are TRBV7-9 and TRBJ1-5; D remains ambiguous. The V end lost 0 bases, the J end lost 5 bases, and 8 bases lay between the germline ends. Germline lookup yields CDR1 SEHNR and CDR2 FQNEAQ (reference sequence). The CDR3 loop spans 14 amino acids. CDR3 sequence (DNA): TGTGCCAGCAGCTTAGCCGGCGGGGATCAGCCCCAGCATTTT. This sequence encodes CASSLAGGDQPQHF.

This rearrangement joins TRBV9 to TRBJ2-1; 12 bases line up with TRBD2. V lost 1 base to trimming and J lost 9 bases; unmatched junction nucleotides: 8. Germline CDR1 and CDR2: SGDLS and YYNGEE. The CDR3 consists of 16 residues. The CDR3 region is CASSVLASGRAGEQFF. In DNA form, the CDR3 reads TGTGCCAGCAGCGTACTTGCTAGCGGGAGGGCGGGTGAGCAGTTCTTC.

V and J are TRBV28 and TRBJ1-1; D unclear. The CDR3 contains 11 residues. In germline, CDR1 is MDHEN, CDR2 SYDVKM. The V and J ends lost 2 bases and 10 bases respectively, with 8 bases between them. The DNA for the CDR3 is TGTGCCAGCAGTTTACTGCGGGGAGCTTTCTTT. This codes for CASSLLRGAFF.

This chain links TRBV5-1 with TRBJ1-1; D remains ambiguous. CDR1 SGHRS and CDR2 YFSETQ come from the germline V gene. The length of the CDR3 is 12 residues. Trimming removed 5 bases at V and 4 bases at J, with 9 bases between. This CDR3 is CASSVEATEAFF. CDR3 nucleotides: TGCGCCAGCAGTGTAGAAGCCACTGAAGCTTTCTTT.

The V and J genes are TRBV19 and TRBJ2-3; maybe TRBD2 (5 bases). Trimming shortened V by 3 bases and J by 4 bases, and 41 bases separated the two germline ends. The CDR3 has 24 amino acids. The germline gives CDR1 LNHDA, CDR2 SQIVND (reference sequence). This CDR3 reads CASSIGYVASRVNSRASYPDTQYF. The CDR3 nucleotides are TGTGCCAGTAGTATTGGTTACGTAGCGTCGAGGGTCAATTCGAGAGCAAGCTATCCAGATACGCAGTATTTT.

With regard to this clone: The sample has other DNA sequences that encode this CDR3 too. The genes are TRBV6-4 and TRBJ2-3, with D uncertain. The CDR3 extends over 13 amino acids. V gave up 6 bases and J gave up 1 base, with 8 bases separating them. The germline gives CDR1 MRHNA, CDR2 SNTAGT. CDR3 amino acids: CASSASGTDTQYF. CDR3 coding DNA: TGTGCCAGCAGCGCGTCCGGCACAGATACGCAGTATTTT.

This clone was recorded a few times. The rearrangement links TRBV6-5 to TRBJ2-7; D perhaps matches TRBD2 (5 bases). V was shortened by 7 bases and J by 6 bases, with 16 bases between the two germline ends. The CDR3 runs to 13 residues. CDR1 is MNHEY, CDR2 SVGAGI, per germline. The CDR3: CASTLRGSGEQYF. The DNA for the CDR3 is TGTGCCAGCACGCTACGGGGATCGGGCGAGCAGTACTTC.

The chain recombines TRBV9 with TRBJ2-1, with TRBD2 identical over 7 bases. The trim removed 4 bases at V and 9 bases at J, leaving 16 bases unmatched. The V gene's germline CDR1 is SGDLS and CDR2 YYNGEE. The CDR3 is made up of 16 amino acids. CDR3 amino acids: CASSREMAGEFGEQFF. In nucleotides, the CDR3 is TGTGCCAGCAGCCGAGAGATGGCGGGAGAGTTCGGTGAGCAGTTCTTC.

This clone was counted only a few times. This chain uses TRBV5-6 with TRBJ2-7; D perhaps matches TRBD2 (5 bases). The V end was cut by 0 bases, the J end by 2 bases, with 9 bases between. Germline CDR1 is SGHDT and CDR2 is YYEEEE. The CDR3 consists of 14 residues. CDR3 coding DNA: TGTGCCAGCAGCTTGGGAGGGCCGACCTACGAGCAGTACTTC. Protein: CASSLGGPTYEQYF.